This TCR beta chain appears in the sequencing data of a study of T cell repertoires in cytomegalovirus infection. Overall study context: Recently identified HLA-C-restricted CMV epitopes and well-studied HLA-B-restricted CMV epitopes were used by the study.

TCRdb independently ran MiXCR on the reads; one entry per CDR3 protein. Of hundreds of thousands of distinct CDR3 sequences listed, over 25% are singletons. Germline V gene sequence: CDR1 SEHNR, CDR2 FQNEAQ (reference sequence). This CDR3 comprises 14 residues. The V segment lost 4 bases and the J segment 3 bases; nucleotides outside the gene matches: 4. In regard to this clonotype: As yet, its antigen is unknown.

Study-wide results and caveats: The ex vivo response was dominated by HLA-C-restricted CMV-specific TCR beta clonotypes.

V gene TRBV7-9 combines with J gene TRBJ1-1, with TRBD1 matching 8 bases. The clonotype comes from a human donor in good health (CMV status not recorded). Some clones in this sample may be carry-over from other donors' samples. Source: cultured CD8+ T cells from PBMCs, taken from culture after CMV antigen stimulation. The CDR3, as DNA: TGTGCCAGCAGCTCACAGGGGGGTTACACTGAAGCTTTCTTT. It specifies CASSSQGGYTEAFF.